The 19 T cell receptor beta chains below come from one sample, sequenced in a study of shared clonotypes between healthy human individuals. Naive-designated CD8 cells lacked CD45RO, were positively enriched for CCR7, and omitted terminally differentiated effector memory CD45RA+ cells. TCRdb's table, derived via immunoSEQ multiplex PCR, lists solely in-frame clones and lacks some. The sample consists of around 600,000 clones, roughly 98% of them appearing once. The sequencing sample was made of naive CD8+ T cells sorted from blood. The receptors come from a man aged 25 to 40 in good health.

In the case of this clone: The junction does not match germline at one end; this may be a read error. The rearrangement joins TRBV6-1 to TRBJ2-7; 7 nucleotides agree with TRBD1. CDR3 size: 12 residues. Looked up from germline, CDR1 is MNHNS and CDR2 is SASEGT. The CDR3 reads CASSELPGQKSF. The CDR3 DNA is TGTGCCAGCAGTGAACTTCCGGGACAGAAGTCCTTC.

The CDR3, as DNA: TGTGCCAGCAGCCGCGTGGCGACCGGCCCCTACGAGCAGTACTTC. It encodes CASSRVATGPYEQYF. This chain connects TRBV5-4 to TRBJ2-7; D gene ambiguous. The germline V gene encodes CDR1 SGHNT and CDR2 YYREEE (reference sequence). The V end was cut by 4 bases, the J end by 2 bases, with 16 bases between. The CDR3 runs 15 residues.

The genes are TRBV28 and TRBJ2-3; 9 bases agree with TRBD1. Looked up from germline, CDR1 is MDHEN and CDR2 is SYDVKM. V shed 2 bases and J 2 bases; nucleotides not matched to a gene: 11. This CDR3 has 18 residues. The CDR3 nucleotides read TGTGCCAGCAGTTTAGGGCTAATCACAGGGGGCATCACAGATACGCAGTATTTT. Protein product: CASSLGLITGGITDTQYF.

The CDR3: CASGGLAGTEQFF. In DNA, the CDR3 is TGTGCCAGCGGCGGACTAGCGGGAACAGAGCAGTTCTTC. V gene TRBV5-5 combines with J gene TRBJ2-1, with 12 bases aligning to TRBD2. Germline V gives CDR1 SGHKS, CDR2 YYEKEE (reference sequence). The CDR3 loop spans 13 amino acids. V gave up 7 bases and J gave up 10 bases; unmatched junction bases: 6. Full variable domain (outside the CDR3, taken from reference TRBV5-5 and TRBJ2-1): DAGVTQSPTHLIKTRGQQVTLRCSPISGHKSVSWYQQVLGQGPQFIFQYYEKEERGRGNFPDRFSARQFPNYSSELNVNALLLGDSALYLCASGGLAGTEQFFGPGTRLTVL.

The chain links TRBV5-1 to TRBJ2-1; 7 nucleotides agree with TRBD1. Germline assignment: CDR1 SGHRS and CDR2 YFSETQ. V lost 2 bases to trimming and J lost 7 bases; unmatched junction nucleotides: 6. The CDR3 sequence is 14 residues long. This CDR3 reads CASSFRQGDNEQFF. CDR3 bases: TGCGCCAGCAGCTTCCGCCAGGGGGATAATGAGCAGTTCTTC.

The gene calls are TRBV2 and TRBJ2-3; the D gene could be TRBD1 or TRBD2 (5 bases each). The CDR3 totals 13 residues. Germline V gives CDR1 SNHLY, CDR2 FYNNEI. V lost 8 bases to trimming and J lost 2 bases, with 11 bases between them. The CDR3 loop is CASFGTNTDTQYF. The CDR3 DNA reads TGTGCCAGCTTTGGGACCAACACAGATACGCAGTATTTT.

The V call is TRBV28, the J call TRBJ1-5; the D is unclear. CDR3 length equals 13 residues. Trimming took 2 bases from V and 1 from J, leaving 3 bases between them. The germline V gene has CDR1 MDHEN and CDR2 SYDVKM. The CDR3 bases are TGTGCCAGCAGTTTACTGAGCAATCAGCCCCAGCATTTT. It yields the protein CASSLLSNQPQHF.

The chain employs TRBV5-1 and TRBJ2-1, with 13 bases lining up with TRBD2. The trim removed 0 bases at V and 4 bases at J, leaving 4 bases unmatched. Germline CDR1 is SGHRS and CDR2 is YFSETQ. The CDR3 loop spans 17 amino acids. The CDR3 DNA sequence: TGCGCCAGCAGCTTGGAAGGGACTAGCGGGACTTACAATGAGCAGTTCTTC. This encodes CASSLEGTSGTYNEQFF.

This clone was recorded once. The genes are TRBV5-6 and TRBJ2-5, with a possible D match to TRBD1 (6 bases). The CDR3 has 15 residues. CDR1 and CDR2 from the germline V gene are SGHDT and YYEEEE. V lost 1 base and J 4 bases, leaving 14 bases between the germline ends. CDR3 sequence (DNA): TGTGCCAGCAGCTTGTGGGGGCAACAGATAGAGACCCAGTACTTC. This gives the protein CASSLWGQQIETQYF.

The chain is built from TRBV5-8 and TRBJ2-3; no definite D call. This CDR3 spans 9 amino acids. Trimming removed 4 bases at V and 9 bases at J, with 3 bases between. CDR1 is SGHTS and CDR2 is YDEGEE in the germline V gene. In nucleotides, the CDR3 is TGTGCCAGCAGCACCACGCAGTATTTT. This encodes CASSTTQYF.

The rearrangement joins TRBV27 to TRBJ2-5, with TRBD1 identical over 8 bases. In germline, CDR1 is MNHEY, CDR2 SMNVEV (reference sequence). The CDR3 runs 15 residues. Trimming at V came to 5 bases and at J to 2 bases, leaving 7 bases not matched to a gene. The CDR3 nucleotides are TGTGCCAGCAGTGGACTACAGGGGGTACAAGAGACCCAGTACTTC. Translating gives CASSGLQGVQETQYF.

This rearrangement joins TRBV30 to TRBJ1-5; 8 bases align to TRBD1. The CDR3 length is 16 residues. J was trimmed by 3 bases and V by 1 base; bases with no gene match: 8. CDR1 is GTSNPN and CDR2 is SVGIG in the germline V gene (reference sequence). CDR3 sequence reads: CAWSEGTGYINQPQHF. The DNA of the CDR3 is TGTGCCTGGAGTGAAGGGACAGGATATATCAATCAGCCCCAGCATTTT.

V gene TRBV7-6 combines with J gene TRBJ2-2; 7 nucleotides match TRBD1. This CDR3 comprises 13 residues. Germline CDR1 and CDR2: SGHVS and FNYEAQ. V was clipped by 3 bases and J by 7 bases; unmatched bases: 2. CDR3 in DNA: TGTGCCAGCAGCTTCCGGACAGGCGGGGAGCTGTTTTTT. Translating gives CASSFRTGGELFF. The full variable domain, completed using reference TRBV7-6 and TRBJ2-2, is GAGVSQSPRYKVTKRGQDVALRCDPISGHVSLYWYRQALGQGPEFLTYFNYEAQQDKSGLPNDRFSAERPEGSISTLTIQRTEQRDSAMYRCASSFRTGGELFFGEGSRLTVL.

The gene calls are TRBV11-3 and TRBJ2-2; 11 nucleotides line up with TRBD1. Looked up from germline, CDR1 is SGHNT and CDR2 is YENEEA. CDR3 length: 16 amino acids. With V trimmed by 5 bases and J by 4 bases, 6 bases remained unmatched. CDR3 DNA sequence: TGTGCCAGCAGCCAGTGGGACAGGGGGACCACCGGGGAGCTGTTTTTT. Amino acids: CASSQWDRGTTGELFF.

V usage is TRBV15 and J usage is TRBJ2-5, with D maybe TRBD1 (6 bases). The CDR3 extends over 15 amino acids. The ends were cut back, 0 bases at V and 5 bases at J, with 13 bases in the middle. Germline CDR1 and CDR2: LNHNV and YYDKDF (reference sequence). The CDR3, as DNA: TGTGCCACCAGCAGAGATATAGGGGGTTGGGAGACCCAGTACTTC. Protein sequence: CATSRDIGGWETQYF.

V gene TRBV29-1 combines with J gene TRBJ2-7; D possibly matches TRBD1 or TRBD2 (5 bases each). Trimming pared 2 bases from V and 3 bases from J, leaving 20 bases between. The CDR3 loop spans 16 amino acids. Germline CDR1 and CDR2: SQVTM and ANQGSEA. In nucleotides, the CDR3 is TGCAGCGTTGAACCCTCCCGGGACGGAGAAGACTACGAGCAGTACTTC. It is translated as CSVEPSRDGEDYEQYF.

The CDR3 DNA sequence: TGTGCCAGCAGCCCCCCTTTGGGGGGCGAGCAGTACTTC. Its protein is CASSPPLGGEQYF. V is TRBV7-9 and J is TRBJ2-7; D perhaps matches TRBD2 (6 bases). Germline V gene sequence: CDR1 SEHNR, CDR2 FQNEAQ (reference sequence). Trimming removed 5 bases from V and 6 bases from J, with 14 bases in between. There are 13 residues in the CDR3.

This clone was counted a single time. The chain carries TRBV27 and TRBJ2-7; D ambiguous. The germline V gene encodes CDR1 MNHEY and CDR2 SMNVEV (reference sequence). This CDR3 region has 13 residues. Deletions cut 1 base from V and 4 bases from J, with 8 bases between. The CDR3: CASSLYTAYEQYF. In DNA, the CDR3 is TGTGCCAGCAGTTTATACACTGCATACGAGCAGTACTTC.

The chain joins TRBV28 to TRBJ1-1; the D is unclear. CDR3 length: 13 residues. Germline CDR1 MDHEN, CDR2 SYDVKM. V shed 5 bases and J shed 0 bases, with 7 bases lying between them. The CDR3 region is CASSPRMNTEAFF. CDR3 sequence (DNA): TGTGCCAGCAGTCCGAGGATGAACACTGAAGCTTTCTTT. Together with reference TRBV28 and TRBJ1-1, the CDR3 gives the full variable domain: DVKVTQSSRYLVKRTGEKVFLECVQDMDHENMFWYRQDPGLGLRLIYFSYDVKMKEKGDIPEGYSVSREKKERFSLILESASTNQTSMYLCASSPRMNTEAFFGQGTRLTVV.